Listed below are T cell receptor beta chains from one sample, sequenced in a study of shared clonotypes between healthy human individuals. Assay: immunoSEQ multiplex PCR; the TCRdb copy retains only in-frame clones and omits some. Found here are a few million clones, under 97% of them singletons; the top ten hold less than 0.15%. Sequenced: naive CD4+ T cells sorted from blood. These receptors were collected from a man aged 18 to 30 in good health. CDR3s include the opening cysteine and the closing phenylalanine or tryptophan. The order of the fields is clone size, D gene, V gene, J gene, CDR3 protein, CDR3 DNA. D genes are given only for firm matches. The size of a clone is reported for some rows only, either as once, few or many, or as a class for expanded clones.

.	TRBD2	TRBV14	TRBJ2-1	CASSQDGGGFPYNEQFF	TGTGCCAGCAGCCAAGATGGGGGAGGGTTTCCCTACAATGAGCAGTTCTTC
.	TRBD1	TRBV18	TRBJ2-7	CASSPQGQGIYEQYF	TGTGCCAGCTCACCACAGGGACAGGGGATCTACGAGCAGTACTTC
.	TRBD2	TRBV6-1	TRBJ2-1	CASSEILAGYNEQFF	TGTGCCAGCAGCGAAATACTAGCGGGGTACAATGAGCAGTTCTTC
.	.	TRBV6-1	TRBJ2-2	CASSEAGGTGNTGELFF	TGTGCCAGCAGTGAAGCGGGGGGGACAGGGAACACCGGGGAGCTGTTTTTT
.	.	TRBV30	TRBJ2-3	CAWSPRFFAADTQYF	TGTGCCTGGAGTCCCCGGTTTTTTGCGGCGGATACGCAGTATTTT
.	TRBD1	TRBV7-9	TRBJ1-1	CASSPTGTVNTEAFF	TGTGCCAGCAGCCCTACCGGGACAGTGAACACTGAAGCTTTCTTT
.	.	TRBV28	TRBJ2-3	CASSLLQSTDTQYF	TGTGCCAGCAGTCTCCTCCAGAGCACAGATACGCAGTATTTT
.	TRBD1	TRBV10-3	TRBJ2-6	CAAGDRGSGANVLTF	TGTGCCGCAGGGGACAGGGGCTCTGGGGCCAACGTCCTGACTTTC
.	.	TRBV30	TRBJ2-5	CAWSPGGETQYF	TGTGCCTGGAGCCCTGGGGGAGAGACCCAGTACTTC
.	.	TRBV18	TRBJ2-5	CASSLLEGVPETQYF	TGTGCCAGCTCCCTACTCGAGGGTGTTCCGGAGACCCAGTACTTC
.	TRBD2	TRBV7-9	TRBJ2-5	CASSTRLAGGQETQYF	TGTGCCAGCAGCACCAGACTAGCGGGGGGCCAAGAGACCCAGTACTTC
.	TRBD1	TRBV30	TRBJ1-2	CAWRAQGAYGYTF	TGTGCCTGGAGGGCACAGGGGGCCTATGGCTACACCTTC
few	.	TRBV18	TRBJ2-7	CASSPQGTYEQYF	TGTGCCAGCTCACCACAGGGAACCTACGAGCAGTACTTC